This T cell receptor (beta chain) was documented in a study of T cell responses to AZD1222 COVID-19 vaccine (dated by TCRdb to the early 2020s). Looking at the study overall: A total of 233 trial participants underwent TCR sequencing, of whom approximately 210 received two doses of AZD1222 and 26 received two doses of the MenACWY control vaccine. Trial participants were enrolled by age into subgroups of 18-55, 56-69 and 70-plus years, and roughly 160, 29 and 62 TCR-sequenced participants, respectively, were included in these subgroups.

The paper's findings and limits, for the study overall: The vaccine-associated CD4 TCRs covered the entire spike protein, and the dominant responses fell in regions 160-218 and 743-854. Participants were mostly white British and included more females than males, and it was suggested by the authors that clonal diversity may have been underestimated. Because no day 14 peak-response samples were available, the repertoires could be characterized only after the peak T cell response. Conclusions about previously exposed vaccinees are limited because only six or seven AZD1222 recipients were SARS-CoV-2 seropositive at baseline. Nearly half of unique spike-specific TCRs reportedly recognized epitopes outside regions mutated in the B.1.351 and B.1.1.7 variants. In the small 56-69-year group, the increase in depth fell short of significance, most likely because of low power. After two AZD1222 doses, both the breadth and the depth of spike-specific TCRs were significantly higher than at day 0 and than in MenACWY recipients.

The time point label of this sample denotes: about 28 days (+/-7) after the second vaccine dose. Because spike-specific TCR depth and breadth did not differ between the two schedules, AZD1222 recipients who got a second dose at roughly 4 weeks were pooled with those who got a second dose at roughly 12 weeks. Vaccinee samples were obtained from the UK trials COV001 and COV002, which included a single-blind randomized controlled phase 2/3 trial of AZD1222 (ChAdOx1 nCoV-19) in healthy adults. For TCRbeta chain sequencing, PBMC samples from trial participants were taken at day 0 and at day 28 after the second dose. With respect to this clone: Its specific antigen is unknown. No quality values exist for individual bases; no much larger clone is one base distant.

From a lookup of the germline V gene, CDR1 and CDR2 are SGHRS and YFSETQ. Trimming leaves V shorter by 4 bases and J shorter by 4 bases, with the junction holding 14 bases beyond the gene matches. Including the terminal cysteine and phenylalanine, the CDR3 comprises 16 residues. CDR3 DNA only is kept here, 48 bases in frame from base 1. The CDR3 regions of human TCRbeta chains were subjected to immunosequencing. In the original analysis: Repertoire TCRs were matched against a reference library of SARS-CoV-2-specific TCRs generated with the MIRA antigen-specificity platform. Breadth was defined as the fraction of unique TCRs that were SARS-CoV-2-associated, and depth was defined as the fraction of total T cells that were SARS-CoV-2-associated. Using the MIRA data, each spike-specific TCR was mapped to the spike region that the TCR reacts to and placed in a CD4 or CD8 class. Log10-transformed breadth and depth values were compared by one-way ANOVA with Sidak's multiple comparisons tests. Entries here come from immuneACCESS through TCRdb and include only in-frame sequences with V and J called. Some clones fail to appear in such tables; in the studies checked, an unresolved V gene covers under half of the shortfall, and the cause of the remainder is unknown. Clone size and V and J calls were adopted from that table, with D and trimming inferred from the DNA. The sample table shows about 150,000 clones, and approximately 90% are seen once. The top ten constitute less than 2.5% of the sample.

The source was peripheral blood, collected 28 days after the second AZD1222 dose. This clonotype was obtained from an adult who received the AZD1222 COVID-19 vaccine. The sequence is built from TRBV5-1 and TRBJ2-7; the central 7 bases match TRBD1. At the DNA level, the sequence is TGCGCCAGCAGCAAGGGGGCAGGGTTGAATCTATACGAGCAGTACTTC. Protein translation: CASSKGAGLNLYEQYF.